This T cell receptor beta chain was obtained from a study of early T cells in non-severe SARS-CoV-2 infection. Overall study context: Sequencing of bulk RNA from unsorted whole blood was done, without chain pairing. Regarding the study as a whole: Reliance on VDJdb matching favored anti-spike CD8 responses; private and CD4 specificities were missed.

In the library, individual cDNA molecules carried attached unique molecular identifiers. One entry per CDR3 protein results from TCRdb running MiXCR on the 5' RACE reads. Among approximately 27,000 distinct CDR3 sequences listed, roughly 6% were seen once. Germline V gene lookup returns CDR1 SEHNR and CDR2 FQNEAQ (reference sequence). This CDR3 has 15 amino acids. Germline trimming cut 5 bases from V and 4 bases from J; bases unmatched to any gene: 3. Sample share makes this clonotype medium-sized. What it binds is not known. Sequencing was done on a sample of whole blood. The chain couples TRBV7-9 to TRBJ2-3, with 13 bases aligning to TRBD2. This TCR derives from an adult who was a healthcare worker with PCR-confirmed SARS-CoV-2 infection or an uninfected control (not recorded which). Here the CDR3 reads CASSAGLAGPDTQYF. The CDR3 DNA reads TGTGCCAGCAGCGCGGGACTAGCGGGGCCAGATACGCAGTATTTT.